These 8 T cell receptor beta chains were all obtained from the same sample, sequenced in a study of blood T cell repertoires in COVID-19. Measured with immunoSEQ multiplex PCR; TCRdb has only the in-frame clones, and not every one. The sample has about 330,000 clones, 70% to 90% seen once. The specimen was PBMCs or T cells enriched from blood (not recorded which). Every receptor here comes from a woman aged 25 to 39 who had recovered from COVID-19.

The V and J genes are TRBV19 and TRBJ2-7, with 9 bases matching TRBD1. The CDR3 is 14 residues long. V lost 3 bases to trimming and J lost 6 bases; unmatched junction nucleotides: 6. Germline V CDR1 and CDR2: LNHDA, SQIVND (reference sequence). In nucleotides, the CDR3 is TGTGCCAGTAGTATTCAACAGGGGGCTGGCGAGCAGTACTTC. It encodes CASSIQQGAGEQYF.

The chain has TRBV5-1 and TRBJ2-3; 14 bases match TRBD2. Germline CDR1 is SGHRS and CDR2 is YFSETQ. The CDR3 covers 17 residues. J gave up 4 bases and V 0 bases, and 4 bases lay outside the gene matches. In DNA, the CDR3 is TGCGCCAGCAGCTTGGGACTAGCGGGGGGGCGAGCAGATACGCAGTATTTT. Amino acid sequence: CASSLGLAGGRADTQYF.

This chain connects TRBV5-1 to TRBJ2-7; 9 bases align to TRBD1. CDR3 length equals 15 residues. V gave up 4 bases and J gave up 4 bases; unmatched junction bases: 9. Germline CDR1 reads SGHRS; CDR2 reads YFSETQ. This CDR3 is CASSGNRGRGYEQYF. The CDR3 DNA follows: TGCGCCAGCAGCGGAAACAGGGGGCGTGGGTACGAGCAGTACTTC.

The chain couples TRBV5-1 to TRBJ1-1; D possibly corresponds to TRBD1 (5 bases). Germline V gene data show CDR1 as SGHRS and CDR2 as YFSETQ. V gave up 2 bases and J gave up 7 bases, with 18 bases separating them. CDR3 length: 15 amino acids. The CDR3 nucleotides are TGCGCCAGCAGCTTAGGAAGCCAGGGCTTAAGTGAAGCTTTCTTT. Amino acids: CASSLGSQGLSEAFF.

J is TRBJ2-1 and V is TRBV4-1; D is possibly TRBD2 (6 bases). V was cut by 6 bases and J by 0 bases, with 15 bases left in between. CDR1 and CDR2 (germline): MGHRA, YSYEKL. This CDR3 is built from 16 residues. CDR3 amino acids: CASRKGLLSSYNEQFF. In DNA form, the CDR3 reads TGCGCCAGCAGAAAGGGACTTCTGAGCTCCTACAATGAGCAGTTCTTC.

V gene TRBV11-3 combines with J gene TRBJ2-1; 8 nucleotides line up with TRBD2. V shed 1 base and J 7 bases; nucleotides not matched to a gene: 12. The CDR3 has 17 residues. CDR1 and CDR2 (germline): SGHNT, YENEEA. Here the CDR3 reads CASSLAPRAGGINEQFF. The CDR3, as DNA: TGTGCCAGCAGCTTAGCTCCCCGCGCGGGGGGTATAAATGAGCAGTTCTTC.

The CDR3 spells CASSQAGQRYEQYF. CDR3 DNA: TGCGCCAGCAGCCAAGCGGGACAAAGATACGAGCAGTACTTC. The rearrangement links TRBV4-1 to TRBJ2-7; the D gene is possibly TRBD1 (6 bases). Germline loops: CDR1 MGHRA, CDR2 YSYEKL. Trimming removed 1 base from V and 4 bases from J, with 11 bases in between. CDR3 length: 14 amino acids.

For this clone: This same CDR3 is encoded by further DNA sequences in the sample. The gene calls are TRBV3-1 (or the pseudogene TRBV3-2) and TRBJ1-2; weak D call: TRBD1 (6 bases). V was pared by 4 bases and J by 4 bases, with 10 bases between. The CDR3 is 13 residues long. Looked up from germline, CDR1 is LGHDT and CDR2 is YNNKEL (reference sequence). In nucleotides, the CDR3 is TGTGCCAGCAGCCCGACAGGAGGCTATGGCTACACCTTC. Translated, it gives CASSPTGGYGYTF.